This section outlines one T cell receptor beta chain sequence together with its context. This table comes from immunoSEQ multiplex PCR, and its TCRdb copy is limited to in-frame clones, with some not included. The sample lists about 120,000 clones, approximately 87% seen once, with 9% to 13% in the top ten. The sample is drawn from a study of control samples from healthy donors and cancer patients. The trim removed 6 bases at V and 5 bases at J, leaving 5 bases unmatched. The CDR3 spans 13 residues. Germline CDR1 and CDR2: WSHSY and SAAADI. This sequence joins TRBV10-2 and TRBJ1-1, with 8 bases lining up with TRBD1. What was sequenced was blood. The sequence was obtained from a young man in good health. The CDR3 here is CASSPQGGTEAFF. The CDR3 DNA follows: TGCGCCAGCAGCCCACAGGGGGGGACTGAAGCTTTCTTT.